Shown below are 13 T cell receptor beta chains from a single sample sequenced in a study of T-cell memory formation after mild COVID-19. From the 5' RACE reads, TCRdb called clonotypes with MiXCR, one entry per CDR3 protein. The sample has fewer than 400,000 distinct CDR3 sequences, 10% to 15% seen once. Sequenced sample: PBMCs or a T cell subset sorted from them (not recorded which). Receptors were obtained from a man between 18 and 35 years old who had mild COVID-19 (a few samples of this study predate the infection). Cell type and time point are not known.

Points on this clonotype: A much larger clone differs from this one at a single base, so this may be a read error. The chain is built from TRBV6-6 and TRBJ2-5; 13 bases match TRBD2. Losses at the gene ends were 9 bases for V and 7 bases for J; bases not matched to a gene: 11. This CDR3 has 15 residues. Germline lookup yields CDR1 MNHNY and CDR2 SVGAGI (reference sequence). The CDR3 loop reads CARRGLAGRAMTQYF. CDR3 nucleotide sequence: TGTGCCAGAAGGGGACTAGCGGGGAGGGCAATGACCCAGTACTTC.

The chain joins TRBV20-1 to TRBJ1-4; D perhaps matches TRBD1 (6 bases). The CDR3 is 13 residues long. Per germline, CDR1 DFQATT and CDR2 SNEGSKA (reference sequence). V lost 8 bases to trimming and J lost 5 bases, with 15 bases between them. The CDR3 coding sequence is TGCAGTACACACAGGGAGGGGAATGAAAAACTGTTTTTT. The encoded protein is CSTHREGNEKLFF.

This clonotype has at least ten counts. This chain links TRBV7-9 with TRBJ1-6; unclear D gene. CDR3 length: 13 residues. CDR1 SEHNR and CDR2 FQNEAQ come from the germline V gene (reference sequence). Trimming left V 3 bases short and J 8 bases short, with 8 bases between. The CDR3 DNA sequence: TGTGCCAGCAGCTTTTCCCAGGATTCACCCCTCCACTTT. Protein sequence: CASSFSQDSPLHF.

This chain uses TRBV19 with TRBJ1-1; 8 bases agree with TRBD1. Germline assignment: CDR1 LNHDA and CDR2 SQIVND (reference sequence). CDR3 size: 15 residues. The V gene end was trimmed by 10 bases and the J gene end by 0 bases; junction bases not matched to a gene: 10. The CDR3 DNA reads TGTGCCACCAGTGACAGGGGCGATATGAACACTGAAGCTTTCTTT. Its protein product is CATSDRGDMNTEAFF.

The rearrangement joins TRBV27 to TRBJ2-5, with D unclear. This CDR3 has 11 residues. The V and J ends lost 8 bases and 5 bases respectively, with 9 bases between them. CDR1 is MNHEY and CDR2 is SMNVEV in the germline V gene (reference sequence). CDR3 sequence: CASPPRETQYF. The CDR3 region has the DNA TGTGCCAGCCCCCCACGGGAGACCCAGTACTTC.

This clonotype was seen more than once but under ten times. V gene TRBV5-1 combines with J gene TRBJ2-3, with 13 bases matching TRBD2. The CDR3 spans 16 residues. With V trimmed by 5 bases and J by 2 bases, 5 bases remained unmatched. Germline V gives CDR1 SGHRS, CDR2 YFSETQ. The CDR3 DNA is TGCGCCAGCAGGCCGGGACTAGCGGGGATCACAGATACGCAGTATTTT. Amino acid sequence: CASRPGLAGITDTQYF.

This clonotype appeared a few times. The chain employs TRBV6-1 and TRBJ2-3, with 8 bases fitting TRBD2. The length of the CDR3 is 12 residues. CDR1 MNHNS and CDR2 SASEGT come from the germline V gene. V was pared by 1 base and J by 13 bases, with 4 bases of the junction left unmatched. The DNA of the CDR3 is TGTGCCAGCAGTGAAGGGGGTAGCGGGGAGTATTTT. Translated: CASSEGGSGEYF.

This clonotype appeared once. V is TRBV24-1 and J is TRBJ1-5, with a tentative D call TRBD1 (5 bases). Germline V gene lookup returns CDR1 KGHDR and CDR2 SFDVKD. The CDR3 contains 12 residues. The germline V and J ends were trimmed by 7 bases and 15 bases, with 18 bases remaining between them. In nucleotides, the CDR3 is TGTGCCACCAGAGACAGCCACAATGCCTGGCATTTT. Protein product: CATRDSHNAWHF.

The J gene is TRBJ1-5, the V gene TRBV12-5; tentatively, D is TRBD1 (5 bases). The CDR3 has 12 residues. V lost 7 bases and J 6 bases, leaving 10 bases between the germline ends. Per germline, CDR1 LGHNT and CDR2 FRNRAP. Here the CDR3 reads CASASGVQPQHF. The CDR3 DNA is TGTGCTAGTGCCTCGGGGGTTCAGCCCCAGCATTTT.

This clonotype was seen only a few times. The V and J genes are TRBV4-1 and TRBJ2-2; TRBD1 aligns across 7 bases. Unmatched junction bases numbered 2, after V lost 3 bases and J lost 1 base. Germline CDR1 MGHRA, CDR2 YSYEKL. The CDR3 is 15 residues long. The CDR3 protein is CASSHRDRNTGELFF. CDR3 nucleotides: TGCGCCAGCAGCCATAGGGACAGGAACACCGGGGAGCTGTTTTTT.

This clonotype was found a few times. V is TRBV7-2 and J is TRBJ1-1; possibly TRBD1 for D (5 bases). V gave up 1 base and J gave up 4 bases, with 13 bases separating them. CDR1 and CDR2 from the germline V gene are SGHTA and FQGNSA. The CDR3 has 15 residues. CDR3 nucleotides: TGTGCCAGCAGCTTAGTAGCAGGGCTGGGCACTGAAGCTTTCTTT. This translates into CASSLVAGLGTEAFF.

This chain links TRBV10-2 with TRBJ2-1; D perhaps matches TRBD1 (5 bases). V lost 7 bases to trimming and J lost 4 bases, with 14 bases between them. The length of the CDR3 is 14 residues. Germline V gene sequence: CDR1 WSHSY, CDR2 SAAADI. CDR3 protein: CASTYLGEYNEQFF. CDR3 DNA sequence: TGCGCCAGCACGTACTTAGGGGAATACAATGAGCAGTTCTTC.

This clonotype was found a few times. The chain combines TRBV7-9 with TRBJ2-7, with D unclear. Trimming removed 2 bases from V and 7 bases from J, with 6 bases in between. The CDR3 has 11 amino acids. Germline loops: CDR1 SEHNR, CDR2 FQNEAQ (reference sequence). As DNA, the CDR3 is TGTGCCAGCAGCTTAATCGGGGAGCAGTACTTC. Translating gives CASSLIGEQYF.